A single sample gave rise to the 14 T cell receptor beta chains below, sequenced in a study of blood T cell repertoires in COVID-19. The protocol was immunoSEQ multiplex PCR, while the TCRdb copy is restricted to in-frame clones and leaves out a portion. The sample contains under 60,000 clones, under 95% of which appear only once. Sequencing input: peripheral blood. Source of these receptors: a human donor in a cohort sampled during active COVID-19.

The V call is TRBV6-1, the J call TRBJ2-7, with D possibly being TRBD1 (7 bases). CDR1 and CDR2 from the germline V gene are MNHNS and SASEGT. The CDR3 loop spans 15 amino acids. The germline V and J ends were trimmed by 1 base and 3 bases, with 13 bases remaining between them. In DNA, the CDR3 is TGTGCCAGCAGTGAAGGGAGGGCAGGGGGCTACGAGCAGTACGTC. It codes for CASSEGRAGGYEQYV.

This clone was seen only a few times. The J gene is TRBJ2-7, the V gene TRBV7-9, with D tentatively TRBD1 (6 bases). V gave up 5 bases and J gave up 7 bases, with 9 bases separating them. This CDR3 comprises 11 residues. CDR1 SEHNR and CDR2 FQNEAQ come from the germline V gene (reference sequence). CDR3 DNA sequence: TGTGCCAGCAGCCAAGGGACAGAGCAGTACTTC. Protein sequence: CASSQGTEQYF.

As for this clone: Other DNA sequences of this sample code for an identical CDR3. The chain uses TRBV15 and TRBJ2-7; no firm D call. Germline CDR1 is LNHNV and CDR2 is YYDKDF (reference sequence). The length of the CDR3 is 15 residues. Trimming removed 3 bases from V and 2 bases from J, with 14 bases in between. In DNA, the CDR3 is TGTGCCACCAGCAGGGCTGCTAGTGGAGCCTACGAGCAGTACGTC. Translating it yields CATSRAASGAYEQYV.

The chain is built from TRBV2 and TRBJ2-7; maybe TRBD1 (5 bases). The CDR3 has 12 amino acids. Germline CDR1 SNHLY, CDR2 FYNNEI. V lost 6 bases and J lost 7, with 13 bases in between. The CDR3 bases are TGTGCCAGCAGCCCTGTACAGGCAGAGCAGTACGTC. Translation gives CASSPVQAEQYV.

In DNA form, the CDR3 reads TGTGCCATCAGTGAAGGAGGGATCTCCTACGAGCAGTACGTC. Translating gives CAISEGGISYEQYV. The genes are TRBV10-3 and TRBJ2-7, with D perhaps TRBD2 (6 bases). CDR3 size: 14 residues. Germline CDR1 is ENHRY and CDR2 is SYGVKD. Trimming shortened V by 3 bases and J by 0 bases, and 9 bases separated the two germline ends.

In DNA, the CDR3 is TGTGCCAGCAGCGACGGGGGAGATTACTACGAGCAGTACTTC. Amino acids: CASSDGGDYYEQYF. This rearrangement joins TRBV9 to TRBJ2-7, with a possible D match to TRBD2 (6 bases). This CDR3 comprises 14 residues. V was clipped by 3 bases and J by 3 bases, with 13 bases between them. The germline CDR1 and CDR2 sequences are SGDLS and YYNGEE. Looking up the rest from reference TRBV9 and TRBJ2-7 gives the full variable domain: DSGVTQTPKHLITATGQRVTLRCSPRSGDLSVYWYQQSLDQGLQFLIQYYNGEERAKGNILERFSAQQFPDLHSELNLSSLELGDSALYFCASSDGGDYYEQYFGPGTRLTVT.

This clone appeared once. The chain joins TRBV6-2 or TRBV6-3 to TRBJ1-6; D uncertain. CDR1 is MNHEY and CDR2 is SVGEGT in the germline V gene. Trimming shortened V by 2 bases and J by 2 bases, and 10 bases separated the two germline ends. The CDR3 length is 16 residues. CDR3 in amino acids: CASSYVGSAYNSPLHF. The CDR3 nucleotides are TGTGCCAGCAGTTACGTCGGCAGCGCCTATAATTCACCCCTCCACTTT.

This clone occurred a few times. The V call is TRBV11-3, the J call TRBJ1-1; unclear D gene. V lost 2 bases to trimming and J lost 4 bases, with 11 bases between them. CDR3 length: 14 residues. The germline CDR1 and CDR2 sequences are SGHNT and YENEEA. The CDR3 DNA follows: TGTGCCAGCAGCTTATATCCGGCGGCCACTGAAGCTTTCTTT. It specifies CASSLYPAATEAFF.

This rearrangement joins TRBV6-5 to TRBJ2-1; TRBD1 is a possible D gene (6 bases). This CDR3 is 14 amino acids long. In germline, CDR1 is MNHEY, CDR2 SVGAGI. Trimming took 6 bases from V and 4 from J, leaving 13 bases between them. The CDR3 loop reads CASSPGTKYNEQFF. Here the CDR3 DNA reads TGTGCCAGCAGCCCCGGGACAAAATACAATGAGCAGTTCTTC.

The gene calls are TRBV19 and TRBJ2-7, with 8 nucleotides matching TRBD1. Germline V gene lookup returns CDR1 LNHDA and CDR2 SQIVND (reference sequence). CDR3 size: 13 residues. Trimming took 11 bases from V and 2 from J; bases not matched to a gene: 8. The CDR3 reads CAGGTRGPYEQYV. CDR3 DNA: TGTGCCGGTGGGACCAGGGGGCCCTACGAGCAGTACGTC.

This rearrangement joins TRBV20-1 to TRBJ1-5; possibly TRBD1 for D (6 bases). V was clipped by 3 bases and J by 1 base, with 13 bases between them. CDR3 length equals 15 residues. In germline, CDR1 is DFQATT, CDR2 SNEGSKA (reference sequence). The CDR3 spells CSASWGGRSNQPQHF. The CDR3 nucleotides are TGCAGTGCTAGTTGGGGGGGCCGGAGCAATCAGCCCCAGCATTTT.

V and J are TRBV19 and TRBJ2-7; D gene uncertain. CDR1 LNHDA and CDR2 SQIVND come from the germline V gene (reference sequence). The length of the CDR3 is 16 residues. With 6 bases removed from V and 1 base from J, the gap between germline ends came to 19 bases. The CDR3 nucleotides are TGTGCCAGTAGCTTTGGCCGGCGCGACAAATCCTACGAGCAGTACTTC. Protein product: CASSFGRRDKSYEQYF.

CDR3 nucleotide sequence: TGTGCCAGCAGTGGGGACAGGGGGAGTAAGTTTAACAATCAGCCCCAGCATTTT. Its protein is CASSGDRGSKFNNQPQHF. The chain employs TRBV6-1 and TRBJ1-5, with 11 bases lining up with TRBD1. Losses at the gene ends were 4 bases for V and 3 bases for J; bases not matched to a gene: 11. CDR3 length: 18 amino acids. Germline assignment: CDR1 MNHNS and CDR2 SASEGT.

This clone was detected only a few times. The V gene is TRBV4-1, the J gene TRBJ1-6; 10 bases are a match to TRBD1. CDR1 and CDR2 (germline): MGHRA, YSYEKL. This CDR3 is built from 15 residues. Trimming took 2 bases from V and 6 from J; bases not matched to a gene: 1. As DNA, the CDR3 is TGCGCCAGCAGCCAATGGACAGGGGGTAATTCACCCCTCCACTTT. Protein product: CASSQWTGGNSPLHF.